These 28 T cell receptor beta chains were sequenced from one sample in a study of blood T cell repertoires in COVID-19. Assay: immunoSEQ multiplex PCR; the TCRdb copy retains only in-frame clones and omits some. This table has about 320,000 clones, 70% to 90% appearing once. The sample comprised peripheral blood. These receptors were taken from a human donor in a cohort sampled during active COVID-19.

CDR3 region: CASSVAFGGYNEQFF. In nucleotides, the CDR3 is TGTGCCAGCAGCGTAGCTTTTGGGGGGTACAATGAGCAGTTCTTC. V usage is TRBV9 and J usage is TRBJ2-1; possibly TRBD2 for D (6 bases). The CDR3 covers 15 residues. With 0 bases removed from V and 4 bases from J, the gap between germline ends came to 11 bases. Germline CDR1 reads SGDLS; CDR2 reads YYNGEE.

The genes are TRBV7-9 and TRBJ1-5; the match to TRBD1 covers 9 bases. Germline CDR1 is SEHNR and CDR2 is FQNEAQ (reference sequence). CDR3 length equals 15 residues. With 5 bases clipped from V and 4 bases from J, the junction kept 6 bases outside the gene matches. In nucleotides, the CDR3 is TGTGCCAGCAGCCCGCAACAGGGGGCTAATCAGCCCCAGCATTTT. Translated, it gives CASSPQQGANQPQHF.

The V and J genes are TRBV7-9 and TRBJ1-2; 9 bases are a match to TRBD1. This CDR3 contains 15 residues. V shed 5 bases and J 6 bases; nucleotides not matched to a gene: 10. Germline CDR1 SEHNR, CDR2 FQNEAQ (reference sequence). The CDR3 nucleotides read TGTGCCAGCAGCCCTCCGACAGGGGGAGTAAATGGCTACACCTTC. It encodes CASSPPTGGVNGYTF.

Comments on this clone: In the same sample, other DNA sequences code for this CDR3. The gene calls are TRBV3-1 (or the pseudogene TRBV3-2) and TRBJ2-1; TRBD2 matches at 8 bases. The CDR3 has 15 amino acids. Germline V lookup: CDR1 LGHDT, CDR2 YNNKEL (reference sequence). V trimming: 4 bases; J trimming: 4 bases; junction bases outside the gene matches: 6. CDR3 DNA: TGTGCCAGCAGCCCTTCGGGGGGGCTTTACAATGAGCAGTTCTTC. Residues: CASSPSGGLYNEQFF.

V usage is TRBV19 and J usage is TRBJ2-1; D is perhaps TRBD2 (7 bases). Trimming took off 6 bases at V and 3 bases at J, with 15 bases between the two ends. This CDR3 region has 15 residues. Germline-derived CDR1 and CDR2 are LNHDA and SQIVND (reference sequence). CDR3 loop: CASRGGGGIYNEQFF. CDR3 nucleotides: TGTGCCAGTAGGGGTGGCGGGGGCATCTACAATGAGCAGTTCTTC.

CDR3 DNA sequence: TGTGCCAGCAGCGACCGACAGGCAGGCTCACCCCTCCACTTT. It yields the protein CASSDRQAGSPLHF. The chain carries TRBV7-9 and TRBJ1-6, with TRBD1 as a possible D gene (6 bases). Germline loops: CDR1 SEHNR, CDR2 FQNEAQ (reference sequence). This CDR3 is built from 14 residues. V lost 5 bases to trimming and J lost 10 bases, with 15 bases between them.

The chain uses TRBV5-1 and TRBJ1-4, with 9 bases aligning to TRBD1. CDR3 length: 13 amino acids. The trim removed 4 bases at V and 6 bases at J, leaving 1 base unmatched. Germline V lookup: CDR1 SGHRS, CDR2 YFSETQ. The CDR3 bases are TGCGCCAGCAGCCGGACAGGGGATGAAAAACTGTTTTTT. Its protein product is CASSRTGDEKLFF.

V gene TRBV18 combines with J gene TRBJ2-7; 8 nucleotides match TRBD1. Germline V gives CDR1 KGHSH, CDR2 LQKENI. CDR3 length: 16 amino acids. With 6 bases clipped from V and 3 bases from J, the junction kept 13 bases outside the gene matches. CDR3 loop: CASSHIPGQEGYEQYF. The CDR3 coding sequence is TGTGCCAGCTCTCACATCCCGGGACAGGAAGGCTACGAGCAGTACTTC. The complete variable domain, with remaining parts taken from reference TRBV18 and TRBJ2-7, reads NAGVMQNPRHLVRRRGQEARLRCSPMKGHSHVYWYRQLPEEGLKFMVYLQKENIIDESGMPKERFSAEFPKEGPSILRIQQVVRGDSAAYFCASSHIPGQEGYEQYFGPGTRLTVT.

This chain joins TRBV19 and TRBJ1-4, with 7 bases lining up with TRBD1. There are 12 residues in the CDR3. V shed 4 bases and J 10 bases; nucleotides not matched to a gene: 3. The germline gives CDR1 LNHDA, CDR2 SQIVND (reference sequence). The CDR3 region has the DNA TGTGCCAGTAGTAGCGACAGGGCAAAACTGTTTTTT. Translation: CASSSDRAKLFF.

The rearrangement joins TRBV29-1 to TRBJ1-1; D gene ambiguous. Per the germline V gene, CDR1 is SQVTM and CDR2 is ANQGSEA. This CDR3 region has 11 residues. In nucleotides, the CDR3 is TGCACCGTATCAGGGAACACTGAAGCTTTCTTT. Translation: CTVSGNTEAFF.

This clone turned up a few times. J is TRBJ2-5 and V is TRBV7-3, with a weak D call TRBD1 (6 bases). This CDR3 comprises 14 residues. The germline V gene encodes CDR1 SGHTA and CDR2 FQGTGA. Trimming took off 5 bases at V and 5 bases at J, with 15 bases between the two ends. The CDR3 is CASSPTSQGETQYF. CDR3 bases: TGTGCCAGCAGCCCCACGAGCCAGGGGGAGACCCAGTACTTC.

The chain links TRBV9 to TRBJ1-2; D not resolved. This CDR3 region has 13 residues. Germline V CDR1 and CDR2: SGDLS, YYNGEE. V lost 3 bases, J lost 4 bases, and 10 bases lay in between. CDR3 amino acids: CASSDGSTYGYTF. The CDR3 DNA is TGTGCCAGCAGCGATGGGAGCACCTATGGCTACACCTTC.

The chain joins TRBV19 to TRBJ1-5, with D perhaps matching TRBD1 (5 bases). V was clipped by 2 bases and J by 6 bases, with 11 bases between them. The CDR3 spans 14 residues. Germline CDR1 is LNHDA and CDR2 is SQIVND (reference sequence). Here the CDR3 reads CASSIRQGGQPQHF. CDR3 DNA: TGTGCCAGTAGTATAAGGCAGGGAGGTCAGCCCCAGCATTTT. The whole variable domain, filled in from reference TRBV19 and TRBJ1-5, reads DGGITQSPKYLFRKEGQNVTLSCEQNLNHDAMYWYRQDPGQGLRLIYYSQIVNDFQKGDIAEGYSVSREKKESFPLTVTSAQKNPTAFYLCASSIRQGGQPQHFGDGTRLSIL.

The J gene is TRBJ2-2, the V gene TRBV29-1, with D possibly being TRBD2 (6 bases). The ends were cut back, 3 bases at V and 7 bases at J, with 9 bases in the middle. From germline, CDR1 is SQVTM and CDR2 ANQGSEA. CDR3 size: 12 residues. The CDR3 region is CSVDGGNGELFF. The CDR3 DNA reads TGCAGCGTTGACGGGGGTAACGGGGAGCTGTTTTTT.

This clone came up a few times. The V call is TRBV7-9, the J call TRBJ1-1; 7 nucleotides align to TRBD1. Germline CDR1 reads SEHNR; CDR2 reads FQNEAQ (reference sequence). This CDR3 is built from 14 residues. J was trimmed by 0 bases and V by 3 bases; bases with no gene match: 1. CDR3 coding DNA: TGTGCCAGCAGCTTGGACAGGATGAACACTGAAGCTTTCTTT. Its protein is CASSLDRMNTEAFF.

The CDR3 loop reads CASSLRDRTFF. The CDR3 coding sequence is TGTGCCAGCAGCCTTCGGGACAGAACTTTCTTT. The rearrangement uses TRBV11-2 and TRBJ1-1; 7 bases are a match to TRBD1. Germline CDR1 is SGHAT and CDR2 is FQNNGV. Germline trimming cut 5 bases from V and 12 bases from J; bases unmatched to any gene: 6. The CDR3 runs 11 residues. The full variable domain, rest sourced from reference TRBV11-2 and TRBJ1-1, is EAGVAQSPRYKIIEKRQSVAFWCNPISGHATLYWYQQILGQGPKLLIQFQNNGVVDDSQLPKDRFSAERLKGVDSTLKIQPAKLEDSAVYLCASSLRDRTFFGQGTRLTVV.

The sample holds many counts of this clone. Other nucleotide sequences from this sample produce the same CDR3. The rearrangement joins TRBV5-1 to TRBJ1-2; a possible D gene is TRBD1 (6 bases). The V gene lost 0 bases and the J gene lost 2 bases, with 8 bases spanning the gap. Germline CDR1 is SGHRS and CDR2 is YFSETQ. This CDR3 spans 14 amino acids. The CDR3 DNA follows: TGCGCCAGCAGCTTGGGTACAGGGAACTATGGCTACACCTTC. It specifies CASSLGTGNYGYTF.

This chain joins TRBV20-1 and TRBJ1-3; D not certain. Germline V gives CDR1 DFQATT, CDR2 SNEGSKA (reference sequence). This CDR3 has 11 amino acids. The V end was cut by 6 bases, the J end by 4 bases, with 7 bases between. CDR3 sequence reads: CSAKQGNTIYF. DNA for the CDR3: TGCAGTGCAAAACAGGGAAACACCATATATTTT.

The chain couples TRBV18 to TRBJ1-1; D gene ambiguous. The germline CDR1 and CDR2 sequences are KGHSH and LQKENI. This CDR3 region has 12 residues. Trimming removed 2 bases from V and 6 bases from J, with 7 bases in between. CDR3 nucleotide sequence: TGTGCCAGCTCACCAACAGCCCCTGAAGCTTTCTTT. It specifies CASSPTAPEAFF.

The gene calls are TRBV5-5 and TRBJ1-1; tentative D call: TRBD1 (6 bases). CDR3 length: 14 residues. V lost 1 base, J lost 4 bases, and 11 bases lay in between. CDR1 and CDR2 from the germline V gene are SGHKS and YYEKEE (reference sequence). CDR3 residues: CASSLKGVGTEAFF. In nucleotides, the CDR3 is TGTGCCAGCAGCTTGAAGGGGGTTGGCACTGAAGCTTTCTTT.

The CDR3 bases are TGTGCCAGCAGCCCCGGGTCCTCGGAACGGCCCCAGCATTTT. Its translation: CASSPGSSERPQHF. The rearrangement links TRBV11-2 to TRBJ1-5, with D unresolved. Per the germline V gene, CDR1 is SGHAT and CDR2 is FQNNGV. V was trimmed by 5 bases and J by 9 bases, leaving 17 bases between them. This CDR3 has 14 residues. The variable domain in full, with the rest retrieved from reference TRBV11-2 and TRBJ1-5, is EAGVAQSPRYKIIEKRQSVAFWCNPISGHATLYWYQQILGQGPKLLIQFQNNGVVDDSQLPKDRFSAERLKGVDSTLKIQPAKLEDSAVYLCASSPGSSERPQHFGDGTRLSIL.

The CDR3 sequence is CASRGLILSGSTEAFF. CDR3 nucleotides: TGTGCCAGCAGGGGCCTGATACTCTCTGGGAGCACTGAAGCTTTCTTT. The chain couples TRBV27 to TRBJ1-1; D gene ambiguous. The CDR3 spans 16 residues. Germline loops: CDR1 MNHEY, CDR2 SMNVEV (reference sequence). The V and J ends lost 6 bases and 4 bases respectively, with 21 bases between them.

The rearrangement joins TRBV11-2 to TRBJ2-7; perhaps TRBD2 as D (6 bases). The germline V and J ends were trimmed by 2 bases and 2 bases, with 10 bases remaining between them. Germline lookup yields CDR1 SGHAT and CDR2 FQNNGV. The length of the CDR3 is 14 residues. For the CDR3, the DNA is TGTGCCAGCAGCTTATACGGAGGGGCCTACGAGCAGTACTTC. Its protein is CASSLYGGAYEQYF.

This clone turned up a few times. J is TRBJ2-1 and V is TRBV5-4; TRBD2 matches 10 bases. V dropped 0 bases and J dropped 0; count of bases not matched to a gene: 3. The CDR3 is made up of 17 amino acids. Germline assignment: CDR1 SGHNT and CDR2 YYREEE (reference sequence). The CDR3 DNA follows: TGTGCCAGCAGCTTGGACCTAGCGGGGGTCTCCTACAATGAGCAGTTCTTC. Encoded protein: CASSLDLAGVSYNEQFF.

V and J are TRBV29-1 and TRBJ2-7, with D perhaps matching TRBD2 (5 bases). This CDR3 is built from 16 residues. V was trimmed by 6 bases and J by 0 bases, leaving 21 bases between them. Looked up from germline, CDR1 is SQVTM and CDR2 is ANQGSEA. The CDR3 DNA reads as TGCAGCGTAAAAACATTCCGGACTCTTAGCTCCTACGAGCAGTACTTC. Its translation is CSVKTFRTLSSYEQYF.

The chain recombines TRBV19 with TRBJ2-2, with 8 bases identical to TRBD1. Germline V gene data show CDR1 as LNHDA and CDR2 as SQIVND (reference sequence). The CDR3 runs to 15 residues. The V segment lost 7 bases and the J segment 7 bases; nucleotides outside the gene matches: 11. Here the CDR3 DNA reads TGTGCCAGTAACGACGGACAGGGCGGATACGGGGAGCTGTTTTTT. The encoded protein is CASNDGQGGYGELFF. Using reference TRBV19 and TRBJ2-2 for the parts outside the CDR3, the full variable domain is DGGITQSPKYLFRKEGQNVTLSCEQNLNHDAMYWYRQDPGQGLRLIYYSQIVNDFQKGDIAEGYSVSREKKESFPLTVTSAQKNPTAFYLCASNDGQGGYGELFFGEGSRLTVL.

The V call is TRBV27, the J call TRBJ2-6; D ambiguous. Between the trimmed V and J ends, which lost 1 base and 0 bases, there was a span of 4 bases. CDR3 size: 15 residues. Germline V lookup: CDR1 MNHEY, CDR2 SMNVEV (reference sequence). The CDR3 DNA sequence: TGTGCCAGCAGTTTATGGGCCTCTGGGGCCAACGTCCTGACTTTC. As protein: CASSLWASGANVLTF.

This clone showed up just once. V usage is TRBV9 and J usage is TRBJ1-4, with TRBD1 identical over 10 bases. The CDR3 loop spans 17 amino acids. With 4 bases clipped from V and 5 bases from J, the junction kept 11 bases outside the gene matches. CDR1 and CDR2 (germline): SGDLS, YYNGEE. CDR3 DNA sequence: TGTGCCAGCAGCTCACCGGGACAGGGGATGATAAATGAAAAACTGTTTTTT. The encoded protein is CASSSPGQGMINEKLFF.